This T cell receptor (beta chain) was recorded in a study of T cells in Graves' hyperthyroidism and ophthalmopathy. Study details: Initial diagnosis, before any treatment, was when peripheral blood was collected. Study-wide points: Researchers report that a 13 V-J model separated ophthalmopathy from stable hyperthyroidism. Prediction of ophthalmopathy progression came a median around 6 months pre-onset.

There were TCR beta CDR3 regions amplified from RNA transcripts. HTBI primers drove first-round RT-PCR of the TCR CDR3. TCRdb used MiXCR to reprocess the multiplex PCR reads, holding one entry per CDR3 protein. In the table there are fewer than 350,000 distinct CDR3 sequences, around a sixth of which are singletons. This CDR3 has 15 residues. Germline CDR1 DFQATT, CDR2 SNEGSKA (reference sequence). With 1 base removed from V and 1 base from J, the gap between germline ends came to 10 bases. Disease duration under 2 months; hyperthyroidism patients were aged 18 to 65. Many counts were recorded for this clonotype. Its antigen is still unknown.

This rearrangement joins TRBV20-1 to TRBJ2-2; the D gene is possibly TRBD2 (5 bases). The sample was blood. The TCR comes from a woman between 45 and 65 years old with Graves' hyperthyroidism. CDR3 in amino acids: CSARVRAGNTGELFF. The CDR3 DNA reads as TGCAGTGCTAGAGTTCGCGCGGGGAACACCGGGGAGCTGTTTTTT.